This T cell receptor (beta chain) derives from a study of T cells after posttransplantation cyclophosphamide. Study-wide findings and caveats: Later blood repertoires were often dominated by clones from the donor CD8+ memory compartment.

The CDR3 runs to 19 residues. Notes on this clone: Its target is unknown.

The related graft donor's blood sample was taken on the day of bone marrow donation. Profiled with immunoSEQ multiplex PCR; TCRdb holds only in-frame clones, not every one. This sample has tens of thousands of clones, with almost 95% found just once. The rearrangement links TRBV21-1 to TRBJ2-5; the D call in the table, TRBD2, was not verified against the DNA. TRBV21-1 is a listed pseudogene. The receptor's source is a woman aged 50 to 65 in good health and a related stem cell transplant donor. The material sequenced was PBMCs. The CDR3 DNA sequence: TGTGCCAGCAGCAAAGCGCTCAATGGCGGGAGGATTCCACAAGAGACCCAGTACTTC. Translating it yields CASSKALNGGRIPQETQYF.